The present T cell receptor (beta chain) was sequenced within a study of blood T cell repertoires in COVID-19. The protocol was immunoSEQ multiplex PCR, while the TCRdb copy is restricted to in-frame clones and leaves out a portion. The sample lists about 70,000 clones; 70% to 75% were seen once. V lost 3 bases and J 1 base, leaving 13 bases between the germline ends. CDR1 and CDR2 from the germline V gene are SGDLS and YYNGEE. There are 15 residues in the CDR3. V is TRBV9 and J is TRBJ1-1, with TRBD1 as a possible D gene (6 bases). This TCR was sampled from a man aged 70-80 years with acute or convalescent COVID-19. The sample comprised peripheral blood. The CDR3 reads CASSARQDPNTEAFF. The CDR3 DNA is TGTGCCAGCAGCGCCCGACAGGACCCGAACACTGAAGCTTTCTTT.